This T cell receptor beta chain was captured in a study of patients and donors after allogeneic stem cell transplantation. The length of the CDR3 is 12 residues. Germline assignment: CDR1 LGHDT and CDR2 YNNKEL (reference sequence). V was cut by 3 bases and J by 6 bases, with 9 bases left in between. MiXCR, applied by TCRdb to the RT-PCR reads, yields one record per CDR3 protein. The table has fewer than 250,000 distinct CDR3 sequences, roughly 13% seen once. This chain joins TRBV3-1 and TRBJ2-7; D gene uncertain. The sample taken for sequencing was blood, either unsorted or a sorted T cell fraction (not recorded which). The TCR was taken from a human donor who was either an allogeneic HSCT recipient or a stem cell or donor lymphocyte infusion donor (not recorded which). It is not recorded whose cells these are; they may come from a transplant donor. The CDR3 sequence: CASSHSSGEQYF. CDR3 coding DNA: TGTGCCAGCAGCCATTCGTCGGGCGAGCAGTACTTC.